This T cell receptor (beta chain) stems from a study of cytomegalovirus exposure and HLA in healthy donors. Looking at the study overall: Out of about 190 million T cells, an earlier analysis found some 110 million unique TCR beta sequences in total.

The study, taken as a whole, reports: In a later analysis, HLA-associated TCR beta chains were more clonally expanded than equally common others. On later analysis, the bulk of CMV-associated TCR beta chains appeared to be HLA-restricted. Later analysis identified 16,951 TCR beta sequences associated with HLA alleles, using a false discovery rate threshold of 0.05.

Vbeta (60) and Jbeta (13) primers were used in the PCR. Profiling relied on immunoSEQ multiplex PCR, and the TCRdb table lists in-frame clones only, not all of them. There are about 150,000 clones in the sample; about 84% occur only once, and 4.8% lies in the top ten. Notes on this clone: Its specificity is unknown.

The source material was PBMCs. This sequence originates from a man between 18 and 29 years old in good health and CMV-seronegative.

This chain's CDR3 is CASSLPQEGANYGYTF. Written as DNA, the CDR3 is TGCGCCAGCAGCTTACCCCAGGAGGGGGCAAACTATGGCTACACCTTC. The V gene is TRBV5-1, the J gene TRBJ1-2; TRBD1 matches at 7 bases. With V trimmed by 2 bases and J by 2 bases, 9 bases remained unmatched. There are 16 residues in the CDR3. The V gene's germline CDR1 is SGHRS and CDR2 YFSETQ.